This is a list of T cell receptor beta chains from one sample in a study of blood T cell repertoires in COVID-19. Generated by immunoSEQ multiplex PCR, the TCRdb table keeps only in-frame clones and is missing some. Here the sample spans 300,000 to 350,000 clones, about 85% being singletons. The sample comprised peripheral blood. These receptor sequences come from a man younger than 30 with active or convalescent COVID-19. Both conserved end residues are part of each CDR3. Fields, in order: V gene, D gene, J gene, clone size, CDR3 DNA, CDR3 protein. D genes are given only for firm matches. Expanded clones are given a class, and other clones once, few, many or no size at all.

TRBV5-1,-,TRBJ1-1,-,TGCGCCAGCAGCTTGGATTCGGTGGACACTGAAGCTTTCTTT,CASSLDSVDTEAFF
TRBV5-1,-,TRBJ2-3,few,TGCGCCAGCAGCTTAGAACACCGCACAGATACGCAGTATTTT,CASSLEHRTDTQYF
TRBV5-1,TRBD2,TRBJ2-2,once,TGCGCCAGCAGCTTGGTACTAGCGAGGAACACCGGGGAGCTGTTTTTT,CASSLVLARNTGELFF
TRBV9,TRBD2,TRBJ2-2,-,TGTGCCAGCAGCGCCGGGACTAGAACCGGGGAGCTGTTTTTT,CASSAGTRTGELFF
TRBV4-1,-,TRBJ1-2,-,TGCGCCAGCAGCCAAGTGCAGGCACCCTATGGCTACACCTTC,CASSQVQAPYGYTF
TRBV5-4,-,TRBJ2-3,-,TGTGCCAGCAGCTTGGACCAGGGAAGCGCAGATACGCAGTATTTT,CASSLDQGSADTQYF
TRBV5-5,-,TRBJ1-2,-,TGTGCCAGCAGCTTGAGCCAGACAGACAACTATGGCTACACCTTC,CASSLSQTDNYGYTF
TRBV7-2,TRBD1,TRBJ2-7,once,TGTGCCACCAGCCAAGAACTAGCTGGGGGACAGGGGAAGTTGGGGTGGCAGTACTTC,CATSQELAGGQGKLGWQYF
TRBV6-6,-,TRBJ1-5,-,TGTGCCAGCAGGCCCACAGGGACTATCAATCAGCCCCAGCATTTT,CASRPTGTINQPQHF
TRBV3-1/TRBV3-2,-,TRBJ2-3,-,TGTGCCAGCAGCCCTACCCCGGACTCAGATACGCAGTATTTT,CASSPTPDSDTQYF
TRBV7-8,-,TRBJ2-3,-,TGTGCCAGCAGCCCCGTTTTAATTTCAGATACGCAGTATTTT,CASSPVLISDTQYF
TRBV11-2,TRBD2,TRBJ2-1,-,TGTGCCAGCAGCCCTGGCCCGCGGGAGGGCCGAAACAATGAGCAGTTCTTC,CASSPGPREGRNNEQFF
TRBV7-2,TRBD1,TRBJ1-5,few,TGTGCCAGCAGCTCGACAGGGGATTACCAGCATTTT,CASSSTGDYQHF
TRBV27,TRBD1,TRBJ1-1,few,TGTGCCAGCAGTCCAGGGACAGGGGGGACTGAAGCTTTCTTT,CASSPGTGGTEAFF
TRBV5-1,-,TRBJ2-1,-,TGCGCCAGCAGCTCGGACAGTGACTCCTACAATGAGCAGTTCTTC,CASSSDSDSYNEQFF
TRBV7-9,-,TRBJ1-5,few,TGTGCCAGCAGCAACTCGGACAGAAGCAATCAGCCCCAGCATTTT,CASSNSDRSNQPQHF
TRBV7-9,TRBD1,TRBJ1-5,-,TGTGCCAGCAGCTTAGTCATAGGACAGGAAAATCAGCCCCAGCATTTT,CASSLVIGQENQPQHF
TRBV10-3,TRBD2,TRBJ2-1,-,TGTGCCATCAGCGAAGGACTAGCGGGAGGCATGGTTAGCAATGAGCAGTTCTTC,CAISEGLAGGMVSNEQFF
TRBV2,TRBD1,TRBJ1-5,-,TGTGCCAGCAGTGGAAGGGGACAGGGCTACACAGGAACCAATCAGCCCCAGCATTTT,CASSGRGQGYTGTNQPQHF
TRBV15,TRBD2,TRBJ2-3,-,TGTGCCACCAGCAGTTCTAGGGGAGGGGCGGGAGATACGCAGTATTTT,CATSSSRGGAGDTQYF
TRBV12-3/TRBV12-4,-,TRBJ2-7,-,TGTGCCAGCAGTTCAGGGTCCGAGCAGTACTTC,CASSSGSEQYF
TRBV5-6,-,TRBJ2-7,-,TGTGCCAGCAGCTCGCCTCAGGGGTCCTCCTACGAGCAGTACTTC,CASSSPQGSSYEQYF
TRBV5-1,-,TRBJ1-1,-,TGCGCCAGCAGCTTGGAAGGGGCCGCAAACACTGAAGCTTTCTTT,CASSLEGAANTEAFF
TRBV27,TRBD2,TRBJ2-1,few,TGTGCCAGCAGAAAAACTAGCGGGGGCTACAATGAGCAGTTCTTC,CASRKTSGGYNEQFF
TRBV7-9,TRBD1,TRBJ2-5,-,TGTGCCAGCAGCCCAGGCGGGGGACAGGGAGGGGAGACCCAGTACTTC,CASSPGGGQGGETQYF
TRBV6-5,TRBD1,TRBJ1-2,-,TGTGCCAGCCAGGACAGGGGTCGGGGCTACACCTTC,CASQDRGRGYTF
TRBV6-5,TRBD2,TRBJ2-2,-,TGTGCCAGCAGCAAGCATAGCGGGTCTGCCGGGGAGCTGTTTTTT,CASSKHSGSAGELFF
TRBV28,TRBD1,TRBJ1-2,-,TGTGCCAGCAACTCACCCGGACAGGGAGACTATGGCTACACCTTC,CASNSPGQGDYGYTF
TRBV4-1,TRBD1,TRBJ2-7,-,TGCGCCAGCAGCCAAGAGGGACAGACCAGCCGCTACGAGCAGTACTTC,CASSQEGQTSRYEQYF
TRBV27,-,TRBJ1-2,-,TGTGCCAGCAGACTTAGAAGGGAGCTACCCTATGGCTACACCTTC,CASRLRRELPYGYTF
TRBV28,-,TRBJ1-2,once,TGTGCCAGCAGTTTGCGGCAACGAGGGTATGGCTACACCTTC,CASSLRQRGYGYTF
TRBV7-3,-,TRBJ1-1,-,TGTGCCAGCAGCTTAGAATTGGGGAGAAACACTGAAGCTTTCTTT,CASSLELGRNTEAFF
TRBV28,-,TRBJ2-2,-,TGTGCCAGCAGTCTTCGACAGACCACCGGGGAGCTGTTTTTT,CASSLRQTTGELFF
TRBV7-9,-,TRBJ1-5,-,TGTGCCAGCAGCTTTTCGGGGGAAAAAAATCAGCCCCAGCATTTT,CASSFSGEKNQPQHF
TRBV7-9,TRBD2,TRBJ2-7,once,TGTGCCAGCAGCAATAGCGGGGGCGGGGCCTCCTACGAGCAGTACTTC,CASSNSGGGASYEQYF
TRBV11-2,TRBD2,TRBJ2-7,-,TGTGCCAGCAGTTTTAGCGGGGGCACCTACGAGCAGTACTTC,CASSFSGGTYEQYF
TRBV3-1/TRBV3-2,-,TRBJ1-1,-,TGTGCCAGCAGCCAGGCTGGGAGGACTGAAGCTTTCTTT,CASSQAGRTEAFF
TRBV9,-,TRBJ2-3,-,TGTGCCAGCAGCGTAGCCGGGACATCTTACACAGATACGCAGTATTTT,CASSVAGTSYTDTQYF
TRBV14,TRBD1,TRBJ2-5,once,TGTGCCAGCAGCCCAGTACGACAGGGGAACCAGTACTTC,CASSPVRQGNQYF
TRBV3-1/TRBV3-2,-,TRBJ2-3,once,TGTGCCAGCAGCCGGGAGACAGATACGCAGTATTTT,CASSRETDTQYF
TRBV2,-,TRBJ1-2,-,TGTGCCAGCACCGGTGTAGAGGTCTATGGCTACACCTTC,CASTGVEVYGYTF
TRBV10-2,TRBD2,TRBJ2-3,-,TGCGCCAGCACCTTATCGACTAGCGGGAGTGTTCCTCGCACAGATACGCAGTATTTT,CASTLSTSGSVPRTDTQYF
TRBV18,-,TRBJ2-1,-,TGTGCCAGCTCATCGGACGGAGGGGAGCAGTTCTTC,CASSSDGGEQFF
TRBV2,TRBD1,TRBJ2-2,-,TGTGCCAGCAGCTCCGGGACAGGGAGTTTCAGGGAGCTGTTTTTT,CASSSGTGSFRELFF
TRBV21-1,-,TRBJ1-1,-,TGTGCCAGCAGCAAAGAAGGGAGGGGGATAGCTTTCTTT,CASSKEGRGIAFF
TRBV21-1,-,TRBJ2-1,-,TGTGCCAGCAGCATCCGCAGGGGTGGAAATGAGCAGTTCTTC,CASSIRRGGNEQFF
TRBV5-5,-,TRBJ1-5,-,TGTGCCAGCAGCTTCGGGCAGCCGATAGCAGGGCAGCCCCAGCATTTT,CASSFGQPIAGQPQHF
TRBV7-9,TRBD2,TRBJ2-1,-,TGTGCCAGCAGCCCGACTAGCGCGAGGGCTCGGCAGTTCTTC,CASSPTSARARQFF
TRBV6-1,-,TRBJ1-1,-,TGTGCCAGCAGTCTGGAAGGGGTCGCTTTCTTT,CASSLEGVAFF
TRBV7-8,TRBD1,TRBJ1-5,-,TGTGCCAGCAGCCCACTAATCGGGACAGGCAATCAGCCCCAGCATTTT,CASSPLIGTGNQPQHF
TRBV7-9,-,TRBJ1-4,-,TGTGCCAGCAGCTTAGGCAGAAACAGTGAAAAACTGTTTTTT,CASSLGRNSEKLFF
TRBV9,TRBD1,TRBJ2-3,once,TGTGCCAGCAGCGCGTCCGGGACAGGGGGCGCCGATACGCAGTATTTT,CASSASGTGGADTQYF
TRBV7-9,TRBD2,TRBJ2-2,-,TGTGCCAGCAGCTTACTAGCGGGTACCACCGGGGAGCTGTTTTTT,CASSLLAGTTGELFF
TRBV6-5,TRBD2,TRBJ2-1,-,TGTGCCAGCAGCCTAGCGGGACCCGGCAATGAGCAGTTCTTC,CASSLAGPGNEQFF
TRBV5-1,TRBD2,TRBJ2-5,-,TGCGCCAGCAGCCGGGGACTAGCGGGGGAACAAGAGACCCAGTACTTC,CASSRGLAGEQETQYF